This T cell receptor beta chain was obtained from a study of CD8 T cells in ankylosing spondylitis. Overall study findings and caveats: Disease-linked clones had a CD8+ phenotype and relatively low frequency in peripheral blood.

This CDR3 region has 12 residues. The V gene's germline CDR1 is DFQATT and CDR2 SNEGSKA (reference sequence). V was trimmed by 5 bases and J by 3 bases, leaving 10 bases between them. With molecular barcodes, quantitative 5'-RACE was used to make the TCR beta libraries. TCRdb used MiXCR to reprocess the 5' RACE reads, holding one entry per CDR3 protein. Among about 130,000 distinct CDR3 sequences, about a tenth were seen once, and the ten largest hold approximately 3.6%. There are many counts of this clonotype. The antigen remains unidentified. This clonotype was sampled from a male donor with ankylosing spondylitis or in good health (not recorded which). V and J are TRBV20-1 and TRBJ1-1; the D gene is possibly TRBD1 (5 bases). Sequencing was carried out using blood, either unsorted or a sorted T cell fraction (not recorded which). The CDR3 DNA reads as TGCAGTGCTCCGGGGGGTGACACTGAAGCTTTCTTT. Its translation: CSAPGGDTEAFF.